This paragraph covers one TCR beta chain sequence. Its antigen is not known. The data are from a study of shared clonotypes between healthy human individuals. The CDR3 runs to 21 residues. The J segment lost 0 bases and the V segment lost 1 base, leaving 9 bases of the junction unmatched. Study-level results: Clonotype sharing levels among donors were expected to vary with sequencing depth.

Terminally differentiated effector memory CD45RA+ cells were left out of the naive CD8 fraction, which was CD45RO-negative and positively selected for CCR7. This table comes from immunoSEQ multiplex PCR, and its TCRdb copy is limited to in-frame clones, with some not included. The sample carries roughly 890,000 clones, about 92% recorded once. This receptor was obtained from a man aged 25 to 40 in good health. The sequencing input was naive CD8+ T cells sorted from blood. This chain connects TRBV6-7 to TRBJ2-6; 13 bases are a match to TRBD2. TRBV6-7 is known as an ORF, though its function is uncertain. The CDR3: CASSYCPGTSGKISGANVLTF. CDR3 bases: TGTGCCAGCAGTTACTGCCCAGGGACTAGCGGGAAAATCTCTGGGGCCAACGTCCTGACTTTC.